The 18 T cell receptor beta chains reported below all come from one sample, sequenced in a study of radiotherapy plus CTLA-4 blockade in lung cancer. Only in-frame clones appear in the TCRdb table, and some are missing; sequencing was by immunoSEQ multiplex PCR. Here the sample spans about 40,000 clones, around 86% being singletons. Sequencing used peripheral blood, obtained from a patient treated with radiotherapy plus ipilimumab. Receptor source: a human donor with non-small cell lung cancer whose response to radiotherapy plus ipilimumab could not be evaluated.

The chain has TRBV5-8 and TRBJ2-5; maybe TRBD2 (7 bases). This CDR3 comprises 13 residues. The germline V gene has CDR1 SGHTS and CDR2 YDEGEE. Trimming took 6 bases from V and 5 from J, leaving 14 bases between them. As DNA, the CDR3 is TGTGCCAGCACGATAAGGGGGGGTGAGACCCAGTACTTC. It is translated as CASTIRGGETQYF.

The gene calls are TRBV5-1 and TRBJ1-2, with D tentatively TRBD1 (5 bases). The germline V gene has CDR1 SGHRS and CDR2 YFSETQ. This CDR3 has 15 residues. V was cut by 0 bases and J by 1 base, with 10 bases left in between. CDR3 in DNA: TGCGCCAGCAGCTTGGGGGGGGGACTTAACTATGGCTACACCTTC. This sequence encodes CASSLGGGLNYGYTF.

This chain uses TRBV7-9 with TRBJ1-1; D gene ambiguous. The CDR3 totals 14 residues. Germline CDR1 is SEHNR and CDR2 is FQNEAQ (reference sequence). Trimming took 5 bases from V and 3 from J, leaving 13 bases between them. The CDR3 is CASSTLGRYTEAFF. CDR3 DNA: TGTGCCAGCAGCACCCTGGGCAGATACACTGAAGCTTTCTTT.

The CDR3 region is CASSLAGGDYGYTF. DNA of the CDR3: TGTGCCAGCTCTCTCGCGGGAGGTGACTATGGCTACACCTTC. The gene calls are TRBV19 and TRBJ1-2; D ambiguous. Germline loops: CDR1 LNHDA, CDR2 SQIVND (reference sequence). V was shortened by 9 bases and J by 3 bases, with 17 bases between the two germline ends. There are 14 residues in the CDR3.

The chain is built from TRBV6-6 and TRBJ2-3; TRBD1 is a possible D gene (5 bases). The CDR3 is made up of 13 amino acids. Germline V gene lookup returns CDR1 MNHNY and CDR2 SVGAGI (reference sequence). V lost 6 bases and J lost 2, with 9 bases in between. The CDR3 is CASRGLITDTQYF. The CDR3 DNA reads TGTGCCAGCAGGGGGCTGATCACAGATACGCAGTATTTT.

CDR3 in DNA: TGTGCCAGCAGCGTAGCTCGGGGGGACACTGAAGCTTTCTTT. Translating gives CASSVARGDTEAFF. V and J are TRBV9 and TRBJ1-1; perhaps TRBD1 as D (5 bases). This CDR3 has 14 residues. V was cut by 0 bases and J by 3 bases, with 9 bases left in between. Germline CDR1 SGDLS, CDR2 YYNGEE.

The chain carries TRBV5-1 and TRBJ2-7, with D possibly matching TRBD1 (5 bases). V lost 0 bases to trimming and J lost 0 bases, with 13 bases between them. CDR3 length: 16 residues. Germline V gene data show CDR1 as SGHRS and CDR2 as YFSETQ. Written as DNA, the CDR3 is TGCGCCAGCAGCTTGGGCACAGGCGCCGTCTCCTACGAGCAGTACTTC. Translated, it gives CASSLGTGAVSYEQYF.

The V call is TRBV27, the J call TRBJ2-7, with D hard to call. Germline lookup yields CDR1 MNHEY and CDR2 SMNVEV (reference sequence). The V gene lost 2 bases and the J gene lost 3 bases, with 8 bases spanning the gap. The CDR3 length is 13 residues. Written as DNA, the CDR3 is TGTGCCAGCAGTTTAACAGTTAACTACGAGCAGTACTTC. This sequence encodes CASSLTVNYEQYF.

The genes are TRBV5-5 and TRBJ2-2; D is undetermined. Germline CDR1 SGHKS, CDR2 YYEKEE (reference sequence). V shed 8 bases and J shed 5 bases, with 16 bases lying between them. The length of the CDR3 is 14 residues. For the CDR3, the DNA is TGTGCCAGTATTCCAGAACTACGGACCGGGGAGCTGTTTTTT. It yields the protein CASIPELRTGELFF.

The table lists this clone with a count of one. This chain joins TRBV20-1 and TRBJ1-1, with D possibly TRBD1 on 5 matching bases. Germline V gene sequence: CDR1 DFQATT, CDR2 SNEGSKA (reference sequence). The CDR3 has 11 amino acids. The CDR3 loop is CSRGKGSEAFF. In DNA, the CDR3 is TGCAGCCGGGGGAAGGGGAGTGAAGCTTTCTTT.

This chain links TRBV13 with TRBJ1-1; a weak D match, TRBD1 (5 bases). CDR3 length: 15 amino acids. The germline V gene encodes CDR1 PRHDT and CDR2 FYEKMQ (reference sequence). V lost 5 bases and J lost 1, with 14 bases in between. The CDR3 region is CASSDSRGGNTEAFF. The CDR3 nucleotides read TGTGCCAGCAGCGATTCAAGGGGAGGGAACACTGAAGCTTTCTTT.

This chain uses TRBV7-9 with TRBJ2-7, with a possible D match to TRBD2 (6 bases). The V end was cut by 8 bases, the J end by 0 bases, with 17 bases between. The CDR3 is 15 residues long. Germline assignment: CDR1 SEHNR and CDR2 FQNEAQ (reference sequence). The CDR3 nucleotides read TGTGCCAGCGGGGGGACTGCTAACATCTCCTACGAGCAGTACTTC. The encoded protein is CASGGTANISYEQYF.

The gene calls are TRBV4-2 and TRBJ1-6, with D perhaps matching TRBD1 (5 bases). The V and J ends lost 4 bases and 0 bases respectively, with 13 bases between them. CDR1 is LGHNA and CDR2 is YNFKEQ in the germline V gene. There are 17 residues in the CDR3. CDR3 region: CASSPDSFSSYNSPLHF. DNA for the CDR3: TGTGCCAGCAGCCCCGACAGCTTTTCCTCCTATAATTCACCCCTCCACTTT.

This chain links TRBV5-6 with TRBJ2-3; 10 bases match TRBD2. Looked up from germline, CDR1 is SGHDT and CDR2 is YYEEEE. The trim removed 4 bases at V and 2 bases at J, leaving 4 bases unmatched. The CDR3 length is 15 residues. In nucleotides, the CDR3 is TGTGCCAGCAGCAGCGGACTAGCGGTCACAGATACGCAGTATTTT. Its protein product is CASSSGLAVTDTQYF.

The chain has TRBV5-4 and TRBJ1-1, with D tentatively TRBD1 (6 bases). V gave up 4 bases and J gave up 0 bases, with 13 bases separating them. The CDR3 is 15 residues long. Germline V lookup: CDR1 SGHNT, CDR2 YYREEE (reference sequence). This CDR3 is CASSPGQPMNTEAFF. The CDR3 bases are TGTGCCAGCAGCCCCGGACAGCCAATGAACACTGAAGCTTTCTTT.

V gene TRBV19 combines with J gene TRBJ2-1, with D hard to call. Germline assignment: CDR1 LNHDA and CDR2 SQIVND (reference sequence). The CDR3 length is 11 residues. V was pared by 3 bases and J by 7 bases, with 4 bases between. The chain's CDR3 is CASSIRNEQFF. CDR3 DNA: TGTGCCAGTAGTATTCGGAATGAGCAGTTCTTC.

This chain uses TRBV5-8 with TRBJ1-5; perhaps TRBD1 as D (5 bases). Trimming removed 4 bases at V and 5 bases at J, with 13 bases between. The CDR3 runs 14 residues. The germline V gene has CDR1 SGHTS and CDR2 YDEGEE. The CDR3 sequence is CASSRLGGDQPQHF. CDR3 bases: TGTGCCAGCAGCCGGCTGGGGGGGGATCAGCCCCAGCATTTT.

The rearrangement links TRBV9 to TRBJ2-3; 7 bases are a match to TRBD2. Per the germline V gene, CDR1 is SGDLS and CDR2 is YYNGEE. This CDR3 is 15 amino acids long. The trim removed 3 bases at V and 4 bases at J, leaving 8 bases unmatched. The CDR3 coding sequence is TGTGCCAGCAGCGCAGCGGGGAGCCCCGCAGATACGCAGTATTTT. Translated: CASSAAGSPADTQYF.